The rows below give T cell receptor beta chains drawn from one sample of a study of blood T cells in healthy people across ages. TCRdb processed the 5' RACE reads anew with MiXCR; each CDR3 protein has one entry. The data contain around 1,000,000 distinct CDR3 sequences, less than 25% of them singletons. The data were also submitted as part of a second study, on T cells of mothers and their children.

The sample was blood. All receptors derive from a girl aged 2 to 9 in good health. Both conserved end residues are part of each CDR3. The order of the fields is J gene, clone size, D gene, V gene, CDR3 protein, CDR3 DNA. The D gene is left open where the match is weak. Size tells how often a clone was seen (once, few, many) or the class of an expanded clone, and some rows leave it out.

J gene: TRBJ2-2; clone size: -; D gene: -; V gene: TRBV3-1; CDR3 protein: CASSQEGADPNTGELFF; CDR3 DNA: TGTGCCAGCAGCCAAGAGGGGGCGGACCCGAACACCGGGGAGCTGTTTTTT
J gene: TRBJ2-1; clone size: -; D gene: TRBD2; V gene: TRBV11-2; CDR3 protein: CASSFSGLAGTRSYNEQFF; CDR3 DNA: TGTGCCAGCAGCTTTAGTGGGTTAGCGGGAACCAGATCCTACAATGAGCAGTTCTTC
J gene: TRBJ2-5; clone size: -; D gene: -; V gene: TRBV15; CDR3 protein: CATSPHLGDQETQYF; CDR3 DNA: TGTGCCACCAGCCCTCACCTCGGGGACCAAGAGACCCAGTACTTC
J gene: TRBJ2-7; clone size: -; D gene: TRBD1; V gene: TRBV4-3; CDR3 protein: CASSQDRDRSYEQYF; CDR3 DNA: TGCGCCAGCAGCCAAGATAGGGACAGGTCCTACGAGCAGTACTTC
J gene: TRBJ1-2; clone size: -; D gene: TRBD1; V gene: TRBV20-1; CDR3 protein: CSAEMTGKDYGYTF; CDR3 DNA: TGCAGTGCTGAGATGACAGGGAAAGACTATGGCTACACCTTC
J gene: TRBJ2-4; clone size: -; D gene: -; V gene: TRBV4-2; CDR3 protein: CASSQDYGGAHIAKNIQYF; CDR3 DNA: TGTGCCAGCAGCCAAGATTACGGGGGAGCACACATAGCCAAAAACATTCAGTACTTC
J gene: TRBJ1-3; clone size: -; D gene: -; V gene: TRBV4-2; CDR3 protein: CASSQVDPGNTIYF; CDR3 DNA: TGTGCCAGCAGCCAAGTGGACCCAGGAAACACCATATATTTT
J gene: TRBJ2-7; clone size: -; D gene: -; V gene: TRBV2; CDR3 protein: CASSLGYHEQYF; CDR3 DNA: TGTGCCAGCAGTCTGGGGTACCACGAGCAGTACTTC
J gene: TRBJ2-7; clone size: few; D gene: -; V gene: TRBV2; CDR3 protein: CACSSTVYEQYF; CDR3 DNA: TGTGCCTGCAGTAGCACAGTTTACGAGCAGTACTTC
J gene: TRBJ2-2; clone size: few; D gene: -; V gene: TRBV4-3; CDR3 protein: CASSQDFGRTNIGELFF; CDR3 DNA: TGCGCCAGCAGCCAAGATTTTGGGAGAACCAATATCGGGGAGCTGTTTTTT
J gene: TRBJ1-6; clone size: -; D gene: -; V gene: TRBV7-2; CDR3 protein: CASSAAGVLNSPLHF; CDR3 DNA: TGTGCCAGCAGCGCCGCGGGGGTCTTAAATTCACCCCTCCACTTT
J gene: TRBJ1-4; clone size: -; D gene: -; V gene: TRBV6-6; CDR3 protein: CASKGEGEKLFF; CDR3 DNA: TGTGCCAGCAAGGGTGAGGGGGAAAAACTGTTTTTT
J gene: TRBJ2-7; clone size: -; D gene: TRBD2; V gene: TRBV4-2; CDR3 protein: CASSQETSVSSYEQYF; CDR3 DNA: TGTGCCAGCAGCCAGGAGACTAGCGTAAGCTCCTACGAGCAGTACTTC
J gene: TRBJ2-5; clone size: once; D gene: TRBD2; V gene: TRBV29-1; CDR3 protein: CSVLLAGGEETQYF; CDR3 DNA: TGCAGCGTTTTACTAGCGGGAGGGGAAGAGACCCAGTACTTC
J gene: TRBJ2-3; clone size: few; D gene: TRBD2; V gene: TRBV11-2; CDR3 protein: CASSPLAGPSTDTQYF; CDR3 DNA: TGTGCCAGCAGCCCACTAGCGGGGCCTAGCACAGATACGCAGTATTTT
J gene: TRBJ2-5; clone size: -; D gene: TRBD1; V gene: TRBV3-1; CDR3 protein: CASSRSPVETGAGPWRETQYF; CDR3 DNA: TGTGCCAGCAGCCGCTCCCCTGTGGAGACAGGGGCAGGCCCTTGGCGGGAGACCCAGTACTTC
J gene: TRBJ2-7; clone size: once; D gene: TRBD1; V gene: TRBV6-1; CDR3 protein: CASIPDRGFTYEQYF; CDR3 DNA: TGTGCCAGCATTCCCGACAGGGGATTTACCTACGAGCAGTACTTC
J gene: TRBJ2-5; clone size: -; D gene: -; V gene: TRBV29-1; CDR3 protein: CSVLFRGERGETQYF; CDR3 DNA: TGCAGCGTTTTGTTTCGGGGGGAAAGGGGGGAGACCCAGTACTTC
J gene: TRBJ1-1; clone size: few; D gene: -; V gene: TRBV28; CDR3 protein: CASSYEGRTEAFF; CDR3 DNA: TGTGCCAGCAGTTACGAGGGACGAACTGAAGCTTTCTTT
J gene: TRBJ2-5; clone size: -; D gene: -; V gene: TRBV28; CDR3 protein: CASREPGTRWYQETQYF; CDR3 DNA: TGTGCCAGCAGGGAACCTGGGACTCGCTGGTACCAAGAGACCCAGTACTTC
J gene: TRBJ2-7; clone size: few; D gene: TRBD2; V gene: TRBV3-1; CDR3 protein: CASSPVASGRFSYEQYF; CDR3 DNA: TGTGCCAGCAGCCCGGTGGCTAGCGGGAGATTCTCCTACGAGCAGTACTTC
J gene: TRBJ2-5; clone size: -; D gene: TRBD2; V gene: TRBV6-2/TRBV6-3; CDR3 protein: CASSYSNLAGQQETQYF; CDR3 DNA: TGTGCCAGCAGTTACTCGAACCTAGCGGGGCAACAAGAGACCCAGTACTTC
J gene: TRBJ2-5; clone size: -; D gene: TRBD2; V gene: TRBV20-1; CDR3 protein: CSTSLSYSGVIEETQYF; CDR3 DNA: TGCAGTACTAGCCTATCGTATAGCGGGGTAATCGAAGAGACCCAGTACTTC
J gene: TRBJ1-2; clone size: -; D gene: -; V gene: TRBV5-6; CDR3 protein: CASSPWTRDYGYTF; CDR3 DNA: TGTGCCAGCAGCCCCTGGACGCGGGACTATGGCTACACCTTC
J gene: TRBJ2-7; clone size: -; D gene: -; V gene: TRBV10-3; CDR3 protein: CAIRGAAGSVEQYF; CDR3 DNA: TGTGCCATCAGAGGGGCCGCGGGAAGCGTCGAGCAGTACTTC
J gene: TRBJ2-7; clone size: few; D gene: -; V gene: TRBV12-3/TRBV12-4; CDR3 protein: CASRFPNRDEQYF; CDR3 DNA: TGTGCCAGCAGATTCCCGAACAGGGACGAGCAGTACTTC
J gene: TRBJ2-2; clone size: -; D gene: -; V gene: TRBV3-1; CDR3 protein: CASSQELQSNTGELFF; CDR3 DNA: TGTGCCAGCAGCCAAGAATTACAGAGTAACACCGGGGAGCTGTTTTTT
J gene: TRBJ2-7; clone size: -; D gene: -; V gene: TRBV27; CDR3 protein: CATKQGDEQYF; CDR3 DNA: TGTGCCACCAAACAGGGAGACGAGCAGTACTTC
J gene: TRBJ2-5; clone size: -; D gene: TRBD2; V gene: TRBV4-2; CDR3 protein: CASSQGAGWGVYGETQYF; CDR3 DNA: TGTGCCAGCAGCCAGGGAGCGGGATGGGGGGTTTACGGAGAGACCCAGTACTTC
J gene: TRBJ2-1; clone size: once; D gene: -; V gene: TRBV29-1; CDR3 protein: CSVEPSSSYNEQFF; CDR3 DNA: TGCAGCGTAGAACCAAGTAGCTCCTACAATGAGCAGTTCTTC